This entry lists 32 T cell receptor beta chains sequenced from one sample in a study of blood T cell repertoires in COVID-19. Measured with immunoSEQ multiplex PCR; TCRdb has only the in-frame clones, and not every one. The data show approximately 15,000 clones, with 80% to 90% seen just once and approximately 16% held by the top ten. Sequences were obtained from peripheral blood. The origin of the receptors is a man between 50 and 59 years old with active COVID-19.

CDR3 bases: TGTGCCAGCTCACCACCCAGATCTGGGGCCAACGTCCTGACTTTC. Amino acids: CASSPPRSGANVLTF. The chain employs TRBV18 and TRBJ2-6; D not resolved. The CDR3 is 15 residues long. Trimming shortened V by 0 bases and J by 1 base, and 4 bases separated the two germline ends. Looked up from germline, CDR1 is KGHSH and CDR2 is LQKENI.

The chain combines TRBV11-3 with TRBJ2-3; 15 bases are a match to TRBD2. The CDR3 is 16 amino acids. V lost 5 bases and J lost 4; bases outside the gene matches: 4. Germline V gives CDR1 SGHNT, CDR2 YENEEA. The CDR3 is CASSPGTSGRSDTQYF. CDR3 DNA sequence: TGTGCCAGCAGCCCGGGGACTAGCGGGAGGTCAGATACGCAGTATTTT.

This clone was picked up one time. The CDR3 region is CASSFYRTGDEKLFF. The CDR3 nucleotides read TGTGCCAGCAGCTTTTACCGGACAGGGGATGAAAAACTGTTTTTT. V gene TRBV11-2 combines with J gene TRBJ1-4; the match to TRBD1 covers 9 bases. This CDR3 spans 15 amino acids. Germline V gene sequence: CDR1 SGHAT, CDR2 FQNNGV. The trim removed 3 bases at V and 6 bases at J, leaving 5 bases unmatched.

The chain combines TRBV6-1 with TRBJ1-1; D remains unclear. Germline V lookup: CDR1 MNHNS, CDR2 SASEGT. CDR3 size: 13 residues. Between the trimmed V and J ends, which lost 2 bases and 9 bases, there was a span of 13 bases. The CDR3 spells CASSEHTDAQAFF. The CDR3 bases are TGTGCCAGCAGTGAACATACAGACGCCCAAGCTTTCTTT.

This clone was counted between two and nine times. CDR3 sequence reads: CATGEGLNSYNEQFF. CDR3 DNA: TGTGCCACCGGGGAGGGACTCAATTCCTACAATGAGCAGTTCTTC. The chain carries TRBV19 and TRBJ2-1, with TRBD2 identical over 7 bases. CDR1 and CDR2 (germline): LNHDA, SQIVND (reference sequence). Germline trimming cut 10 bases from V and 1 base from J; bases unmatched to any gene: 10. This CDR3 has 15 amino acids.

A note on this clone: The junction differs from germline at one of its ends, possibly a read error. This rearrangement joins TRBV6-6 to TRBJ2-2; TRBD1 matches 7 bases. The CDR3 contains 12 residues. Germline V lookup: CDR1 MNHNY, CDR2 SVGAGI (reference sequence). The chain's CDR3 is CASSYGPGGLFF. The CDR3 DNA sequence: TGTGCCAGCAGTTATGGTCCAGGGGGGCTGTTTTTT.

As DNA, the CDR3 is TGCGCCAGCAGCTTGATGTCGGAGCCACGTTCCTACGAGCAGTACTTC. Its translation is CASSLMSEPRSYEQYF. The chain combines TRBV5-1 with TRBJ2-7; D not resolved. This CDR3 has 16 amino acids. Germline V CDR1 and CDR2: SGHRS, YFSETQ. Trimming removed 1 base at V and 1 base at J, with 15 bases between. The full variable domain, rest sourced from reference TRBV5-1 and TRBJ2-7, is KAGVTQTPRYLIKTRGQQVTLSCSPISGHRSVSWYQQTPGQGLQFLFEYFSETQRNKGNFPGRFSGRQFSNSRSEMNVSTLELGDSALYLCASSLMSEPRSYEQYFGPGTRLTVT.

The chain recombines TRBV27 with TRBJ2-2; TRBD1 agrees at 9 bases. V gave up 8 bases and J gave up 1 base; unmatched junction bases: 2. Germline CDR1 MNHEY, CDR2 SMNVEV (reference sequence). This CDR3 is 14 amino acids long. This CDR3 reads CASRTGENTGELFF. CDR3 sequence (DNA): TGTGCCAGCCGGACAGGGGAGAACACCGGGGAGCTGTTTTTT.

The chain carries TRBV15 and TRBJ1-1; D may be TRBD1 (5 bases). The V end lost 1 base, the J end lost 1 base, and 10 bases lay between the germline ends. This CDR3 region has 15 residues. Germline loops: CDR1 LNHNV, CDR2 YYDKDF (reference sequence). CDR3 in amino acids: CATSRVARANTEAFF. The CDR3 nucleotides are TGTGCCACCAGCAGAGTTGCCAGGGCGAACACTGAAGCTTTCTTT.

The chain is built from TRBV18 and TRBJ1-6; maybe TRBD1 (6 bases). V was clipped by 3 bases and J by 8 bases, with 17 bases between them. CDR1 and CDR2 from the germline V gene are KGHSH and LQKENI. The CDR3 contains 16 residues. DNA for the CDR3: TGTGCCAGCTCACCCGCCGTCGGGACACGCTATTCACCCCTCCACTTT. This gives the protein CASSPAVGTRYSPLHF.

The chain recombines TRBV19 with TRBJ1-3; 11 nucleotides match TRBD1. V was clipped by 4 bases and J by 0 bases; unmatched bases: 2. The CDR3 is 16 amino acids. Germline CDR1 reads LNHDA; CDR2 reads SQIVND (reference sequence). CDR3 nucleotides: TGTGCCAGTAGTAGAGGGACAGGGGGCTCTGGAAACACCATATATTTT. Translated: CASSRGTGGSGNTIYF.

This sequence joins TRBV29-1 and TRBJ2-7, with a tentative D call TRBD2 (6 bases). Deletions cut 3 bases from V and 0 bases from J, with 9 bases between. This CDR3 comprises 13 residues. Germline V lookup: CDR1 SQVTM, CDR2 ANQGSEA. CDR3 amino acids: CSVELRDSYEQYF. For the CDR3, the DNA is TGCAGCGTTGAGCTGCGGGACTCCTACGAGCAGTACTTC.

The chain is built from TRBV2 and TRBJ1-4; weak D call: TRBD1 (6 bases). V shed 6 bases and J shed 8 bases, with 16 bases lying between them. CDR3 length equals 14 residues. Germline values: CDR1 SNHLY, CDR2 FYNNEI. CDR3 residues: CASSSGIQGEKLFF. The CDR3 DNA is TGTGCCAGCAGCTCCGGGATCCAGGGGGAAAAACTGTTTTTT.

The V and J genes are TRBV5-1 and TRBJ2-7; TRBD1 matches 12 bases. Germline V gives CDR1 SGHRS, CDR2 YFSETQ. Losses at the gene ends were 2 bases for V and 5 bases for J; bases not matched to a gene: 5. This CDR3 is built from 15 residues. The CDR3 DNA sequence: TGCGCCAGCAGCTTCGGGACAGGGGGCATCAACGAGCAGTACTTC. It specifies CASSFGTGGINEQYF. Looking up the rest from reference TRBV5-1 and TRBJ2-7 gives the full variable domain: KAGVTQTPRYLIKTRGQQVTLSCSPISGHRSVSWYQQTPGQGLQFLFEYFSETQRNKGNFPGRFSGRQFSNSRSEMNVSTLELGDSALYLCASSFGTGGINEQYFGPGTRLTVT.

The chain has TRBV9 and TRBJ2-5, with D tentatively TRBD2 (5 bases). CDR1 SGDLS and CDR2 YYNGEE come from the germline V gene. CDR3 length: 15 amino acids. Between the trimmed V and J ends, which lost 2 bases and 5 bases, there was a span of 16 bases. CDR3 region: CASSVDGKGSETQYF. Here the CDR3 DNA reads TGTGCCAGCAGCGTGGACGGGAAGGGCAGCGAGACCCAGTACTTC.

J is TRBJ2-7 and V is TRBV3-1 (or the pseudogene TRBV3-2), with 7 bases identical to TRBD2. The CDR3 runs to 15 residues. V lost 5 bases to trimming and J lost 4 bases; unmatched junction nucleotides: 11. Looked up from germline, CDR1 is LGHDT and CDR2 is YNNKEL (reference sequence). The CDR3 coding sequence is TGTGCCAGCAGCTGGGGGGGACTTAAGGAATACGAGCAGTACTTC. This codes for CASSWGGLKEYEQYF.

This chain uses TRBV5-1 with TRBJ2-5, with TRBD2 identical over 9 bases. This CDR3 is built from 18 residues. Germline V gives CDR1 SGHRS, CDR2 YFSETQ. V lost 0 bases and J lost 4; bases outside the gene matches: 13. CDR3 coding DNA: TGCGCCAGCAGCTTGGACCCCTCGGGCGGGAGGGCCGCAGAGACCCAGTACTTC. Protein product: CASSLDPSGGRAAETQYF.

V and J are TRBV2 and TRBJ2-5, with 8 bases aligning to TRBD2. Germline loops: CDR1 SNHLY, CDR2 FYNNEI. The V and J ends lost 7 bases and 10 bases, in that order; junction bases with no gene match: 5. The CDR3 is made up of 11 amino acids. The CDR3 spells CASISREGQYF. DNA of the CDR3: TGTGCCAGCATATCCCGGGAGGGCCAGTACTTC.

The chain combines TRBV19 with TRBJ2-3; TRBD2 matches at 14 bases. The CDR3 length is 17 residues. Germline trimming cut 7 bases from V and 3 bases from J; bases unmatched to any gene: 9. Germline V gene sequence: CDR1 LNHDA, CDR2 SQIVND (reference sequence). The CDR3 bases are TGTGCCAGTACAGGGACTAGCGGGGGAATAAGGACAGATACGCAGTATTTT. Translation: CASTGTSGGIRTDTQYF.

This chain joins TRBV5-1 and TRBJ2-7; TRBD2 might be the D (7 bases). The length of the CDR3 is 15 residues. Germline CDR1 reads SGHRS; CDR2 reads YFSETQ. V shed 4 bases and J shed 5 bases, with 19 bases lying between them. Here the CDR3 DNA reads TGCGCCAGCAGCCCCGGCCGCCAGGGGAGGGACGAGCAGTACTTC. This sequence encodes CASSPGRQGRDEQYF. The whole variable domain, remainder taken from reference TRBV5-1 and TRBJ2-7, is KAGVTQTPRYLIKTRGQQVTLSCSPISGHRSVSWYQQTPGQGLQFLFEYFSETQRNKGNFPGRFSGRQFSNSRSEMNVSTLELGDSALYLCASSPGRQGRDEQYFGPGTRLTVT.

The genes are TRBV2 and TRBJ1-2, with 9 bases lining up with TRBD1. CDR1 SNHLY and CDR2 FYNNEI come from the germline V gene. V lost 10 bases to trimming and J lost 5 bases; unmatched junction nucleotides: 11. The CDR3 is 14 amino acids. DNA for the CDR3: TGTGCCACCACGGGACAGGGCCGAGGATATGGCTACACCTTC. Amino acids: CATTGQGRGYGYTF.

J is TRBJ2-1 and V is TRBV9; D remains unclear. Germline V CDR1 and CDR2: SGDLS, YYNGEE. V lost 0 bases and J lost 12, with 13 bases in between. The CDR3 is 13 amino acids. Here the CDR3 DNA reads TGTGCCAGCAGCGTAGCAGAAGGATCGGGGCAGTTCTTC. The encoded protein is CASSVAEGSGQFF.

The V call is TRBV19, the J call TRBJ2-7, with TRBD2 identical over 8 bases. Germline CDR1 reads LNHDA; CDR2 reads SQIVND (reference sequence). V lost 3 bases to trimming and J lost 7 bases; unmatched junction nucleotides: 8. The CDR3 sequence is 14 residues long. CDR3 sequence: CASSILAGGGEQYF. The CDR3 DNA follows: TGTGCCAGTAGTATTTTGGCGGGGGGAGGTGAGCAGTACTTC.

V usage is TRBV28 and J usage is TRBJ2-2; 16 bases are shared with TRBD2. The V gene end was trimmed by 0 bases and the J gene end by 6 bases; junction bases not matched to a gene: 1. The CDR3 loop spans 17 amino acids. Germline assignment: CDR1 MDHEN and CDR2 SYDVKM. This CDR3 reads CASSLWGLAGGPGELFF. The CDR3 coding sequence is TGTGCCAGCAGTTTATGGGGACTAGCGGGAGGGCCCGGGGAGCTGTTTTTT.

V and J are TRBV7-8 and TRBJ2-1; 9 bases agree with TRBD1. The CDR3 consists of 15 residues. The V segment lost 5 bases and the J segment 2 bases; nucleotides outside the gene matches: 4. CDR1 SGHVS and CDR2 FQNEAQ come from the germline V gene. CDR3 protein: CASSPGQGTYNEQFF. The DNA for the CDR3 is TGTGCCAGCAGCCCCGGACAGGGGACCTACAATGAGCAGTTCTTC.

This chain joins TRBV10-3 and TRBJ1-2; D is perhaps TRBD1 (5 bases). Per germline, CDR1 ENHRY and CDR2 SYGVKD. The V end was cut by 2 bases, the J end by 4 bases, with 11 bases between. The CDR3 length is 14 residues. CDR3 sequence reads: CAISELTGGYGYTF. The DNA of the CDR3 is TGTGCCATCAGTGAGCTGACCGGGGGCTATGGCTACACCTTC.

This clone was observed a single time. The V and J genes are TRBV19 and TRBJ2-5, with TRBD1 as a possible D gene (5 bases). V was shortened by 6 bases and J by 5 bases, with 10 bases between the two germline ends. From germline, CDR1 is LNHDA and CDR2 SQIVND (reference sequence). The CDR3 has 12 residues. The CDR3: CASSQGVETQYF. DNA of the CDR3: TGTGCCAGTAGCCAAGGGGTGGAGACCCAGTACTTC.

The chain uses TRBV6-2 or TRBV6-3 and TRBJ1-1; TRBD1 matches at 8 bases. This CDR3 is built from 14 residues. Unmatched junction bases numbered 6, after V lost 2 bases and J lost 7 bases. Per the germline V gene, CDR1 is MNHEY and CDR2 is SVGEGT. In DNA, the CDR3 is TGTGCCAGCAGTTACCGTGGACAGGGCGGTGAAGCTTTCTTT. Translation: CASSYRGQGGEAFF.

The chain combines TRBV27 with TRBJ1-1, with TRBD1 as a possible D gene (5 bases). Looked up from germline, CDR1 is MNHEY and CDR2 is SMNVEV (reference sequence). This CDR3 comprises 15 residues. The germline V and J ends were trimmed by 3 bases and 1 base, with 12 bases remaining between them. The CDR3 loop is CASSFSLGGNTEAFF. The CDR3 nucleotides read TGTGCCAGCAGTTTTTCCCTCGGGGGGAACACTGAAGCTTTCTTT.

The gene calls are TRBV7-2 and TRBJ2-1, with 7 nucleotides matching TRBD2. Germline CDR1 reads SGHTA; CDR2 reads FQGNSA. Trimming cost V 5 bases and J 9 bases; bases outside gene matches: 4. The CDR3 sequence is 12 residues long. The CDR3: CASSLGTTEQFF. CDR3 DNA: TGTGCCAGCAGCCTCGGGACTACTGAGCAGTTCTTC.

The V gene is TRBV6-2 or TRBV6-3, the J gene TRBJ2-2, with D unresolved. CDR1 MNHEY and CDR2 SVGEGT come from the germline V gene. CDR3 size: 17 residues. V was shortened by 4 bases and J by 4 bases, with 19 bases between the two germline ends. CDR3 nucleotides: TGTGCCAGCAGTTGGCCAGAAGAGGCGGCTAGCACCGGGGAGCTGTTTTTT. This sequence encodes CASSWPEEAASTGELFF.

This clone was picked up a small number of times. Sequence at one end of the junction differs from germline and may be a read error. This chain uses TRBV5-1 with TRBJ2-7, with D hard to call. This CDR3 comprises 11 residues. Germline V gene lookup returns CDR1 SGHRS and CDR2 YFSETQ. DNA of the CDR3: TGCGCCAGCAGCTTGGAAGGCGTACTAAACTTC. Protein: CASSLEGVLNF. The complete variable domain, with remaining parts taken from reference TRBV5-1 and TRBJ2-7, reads KAGVTQTPRYLIKTRGQQVTLSCSPISGHRSVSWYQQTPGQGLQFLFEYFSETQRNKGNFPGRFSGRQFSNSRSEMNVSTLELGDSALYLCASSLEGVLNFGPGTRLTVT.